Here is one TCR beta chain with its context. Other nucleotide sequences from this sample produce the same CDR3. The data were obtained in a study of blood T cell repertoires in COVID-19. The wider study: T cells, B-cell-depleted T cells, or PBMCs provided the cDNA or gDNA that served as material.

Profiling relied on immunoSEQ multiplex PCR, and the TCRdb table lists in-frame clones only, not all of them. The repertoire holds some 450,000 clones, with around 88% as singletons. CDR1 SGHVS and CDR2 FQNEAQ come from the germline V gene. This CDR3 is 12 amino acids long. V lost 5 bases, J lost 0 bases, and 3 bases lay in between. This receptor was obtained from a woman in her forties or fifties with COVID-19, enrolled during active disease. This rearrangement joins TRBV7-8 to TRBJ2-3; D is uncertain. Sequences were obtained from peripheral blood. CDR3 bases: TGTGCCAGCAGCCCGAGCACAGATACGCAGTATTTT. Its translation is CASSPSTDTQYF.